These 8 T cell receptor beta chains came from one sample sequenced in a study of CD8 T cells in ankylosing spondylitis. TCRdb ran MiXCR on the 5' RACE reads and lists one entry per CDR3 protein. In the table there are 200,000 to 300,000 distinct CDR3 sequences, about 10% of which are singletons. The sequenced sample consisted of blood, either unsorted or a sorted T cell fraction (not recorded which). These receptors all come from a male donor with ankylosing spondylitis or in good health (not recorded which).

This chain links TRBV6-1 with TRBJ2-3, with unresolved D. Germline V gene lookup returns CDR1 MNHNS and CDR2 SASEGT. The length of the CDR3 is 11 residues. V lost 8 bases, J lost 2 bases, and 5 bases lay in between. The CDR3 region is CASDSTDTQYF. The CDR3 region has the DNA TGTGCCAGCGATTCCACAGATACGCAGTATTTT.

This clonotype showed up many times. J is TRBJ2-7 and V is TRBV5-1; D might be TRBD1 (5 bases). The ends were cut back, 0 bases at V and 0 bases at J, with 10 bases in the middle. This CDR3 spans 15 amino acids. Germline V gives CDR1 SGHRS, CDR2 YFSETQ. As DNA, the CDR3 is TGCGCCAGCAGCTTGGAAACAGGTTACTCCTACGAGCAGTACTTC. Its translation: CASSLETGYSYEQYF.

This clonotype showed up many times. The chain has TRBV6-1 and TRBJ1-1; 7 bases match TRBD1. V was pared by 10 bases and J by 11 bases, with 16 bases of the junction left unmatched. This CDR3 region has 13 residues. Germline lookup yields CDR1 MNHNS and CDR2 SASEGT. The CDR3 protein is CATERMRDSYAFF. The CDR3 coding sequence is TGTGCCACCGAAAGAATGAGGGACAGCTACGCTTTCTTT.

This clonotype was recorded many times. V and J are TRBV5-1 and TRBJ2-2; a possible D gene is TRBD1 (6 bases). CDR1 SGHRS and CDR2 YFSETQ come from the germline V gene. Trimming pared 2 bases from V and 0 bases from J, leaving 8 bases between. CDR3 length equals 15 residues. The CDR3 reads CASSLGQTNTGELFF. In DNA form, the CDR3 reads TGCGCCAGCAGCTTAGGACAGACGAACACCGGGGAGCTGTTTTTT.

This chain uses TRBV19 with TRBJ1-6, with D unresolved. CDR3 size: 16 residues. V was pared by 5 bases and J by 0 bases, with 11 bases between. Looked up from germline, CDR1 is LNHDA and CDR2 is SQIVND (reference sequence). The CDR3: CASSLEVSSYNSPLHF. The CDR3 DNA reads TGTGCCAGTAGTCTCGAGGTTAGCTCCTATAATTCACCCCTCCACTTT.

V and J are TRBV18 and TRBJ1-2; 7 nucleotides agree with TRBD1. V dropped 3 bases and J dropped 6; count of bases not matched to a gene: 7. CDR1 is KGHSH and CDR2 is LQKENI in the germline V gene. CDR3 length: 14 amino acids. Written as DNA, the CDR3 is TGTGCCAGCTCACCGGGAGACAGGGAAAATGGCTACACCTTC. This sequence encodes CASSPGDRENGYTF.

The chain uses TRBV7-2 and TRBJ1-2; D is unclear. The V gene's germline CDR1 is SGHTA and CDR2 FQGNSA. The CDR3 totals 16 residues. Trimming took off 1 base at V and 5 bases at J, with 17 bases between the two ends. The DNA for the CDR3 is TGTGCCAGCAGCTTAGGGGGATACGGGTCAAGTTATGGCTACACCTTC. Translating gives CASSLGGYGSSYGYTF.

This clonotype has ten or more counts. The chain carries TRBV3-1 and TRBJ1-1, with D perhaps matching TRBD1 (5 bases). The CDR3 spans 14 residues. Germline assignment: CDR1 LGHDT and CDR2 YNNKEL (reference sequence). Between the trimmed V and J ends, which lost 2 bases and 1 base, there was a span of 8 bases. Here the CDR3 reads CASSQNQGNTEAFF. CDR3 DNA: TGTGCCAGCAGCCAAAACCAGGGGAACACTGAAGCTTTCTTT. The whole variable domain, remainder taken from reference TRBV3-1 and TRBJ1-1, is DTAVSQTPKYLVTQMGNDKSIKCEQNLGHDTMYWYKQDSKKFLKIMFSYNNKELIINETVPNRFSPKSPDKAHLNLHINSLELGDSAVYFCASSQNQGNTEAFFGQGTRLTVV.